This is a list of T cell receptor beta chains from one sample in a study of blood T cell repertoires in COVID-19. Profiling relied on immunoSEQ multiplex PCR, and the TCRdb table lists in-frame clones only, not all of them. Of 75,000 to 95,000 clones listed, approximately 90% are singletons. What was sequenced was peripheral blood. These receptor sequences come from a man aged 60 to 75 with acute or convalescent COVID-19. The CDR3 runs from the conserved cysteine through the conserved F or W. D genes are given only for firm matches. Clone size appears in some rows only: once, few, many, or a class for an expanded clone.

clone size	D gene	J gene	V gene	CDR3 protein	CDR3 DNA
.	.	TRBJ1-1	TRBV7-6	CASTAGGTEAFF	TGTGCCAGCACCGCCGGGGGTACTGAAGCTTTCTTT
.	.	TRBJ1-3	TRBV14	CASSRADRAGNTIYF	TGTGCCAGCAGCCGAGCGGACAGAGCTGGAAACACCATATATTTT
.	TRBD1	TRBJ2-2	TRBV3-1/TRBV3-2	CASSPHLTGTDIRTGELFF	TGTGCCAGCAGCCCCCACCTTACCGGGACAGACATACGGACCGGGGAGCTGTTTTTT
.	TRBD1	TRBJ1-1	TRBV10-1	CASSESGQGGTEAFF	TGCGCCAGCAGTGAGTCGGGACAGGGGGGAACTGAAGCTTTCTTT
once	TRBD1	TRBJ2-7	TRBV5-6	CASSFGTEYEQYF	TGTGCCAGCAGCTTCGGGACAGAGTACGAGCAGTACTTC
.	.	TRBJ2-7	TRBV6-2/TRBV6-3	CASSPPDSTYEQYF	TGTGCCAGCAGCCCCCCTGACAGCACCTACGAGCAGTACTTC
.	TRBD1	TRBJ1-1	TRBV2	CASSLQGANTEAFF	TGTGCCAGCTCCCTCCAGGGGGCGAACACTGAAGCTTTCTTT
.	.	TRBJ1-2	TRBV27	CASKSGGDGYTF	TGTGCCAGCAAGTCGGGGGGAGATGGCTACACCTTC
.	.	TRBJ2-1	TRBV18	CASSPRVPLYNEQFF	TGTGCCAGCTCACCCAGGGTCCCCCTTTACAATGAGCAGTTCTTC
.	TRBD1	TRBJ1-3	TRBV28	CASRPSPLTGKVRNTIYF	TGTGCCAGCAGGCCCTCCCCCCTGACAGGGAAAGTGAGAAACACCATATATTTT
.	.	TRBJ1-1	TRBV6-5	CASSWEGGPTEAFF	TGTGCCAGCAGTTGGGAGGGGGGGCCCACTGAAGCTTTCTTT
.	TRBD1	TRBJ1-3	TRBV19	CASSIQGASGNTIYF	TGTGCCAGTAGTATCCAGGGGGCTTCTGGAAACACCATATATTTT
once	TRBD1	TRBJ2-1	TRBV2	CASSAGQGSYNEQFF	TGTGCCAGCAGCGCGGGACAGGGCTCCTACAATGAGCAGTTCTTC
.	TRBD1	TRBJ1-4	TRBV4-3	CASSQDPDRGGGANEKLFF	TGCGCCAGCAGCCAAGACCCGGACAGGGGAGGCGGGGCTAATGAAAAACTGTTTTTT
.	.	TRBJ1-3	TRBV27	CASAQGFGSGNTIYF	TGTGCCAGCGCCCAGGGGTTTGGGTCTGGAAACACCATATATTTT
.	TRBD1	TRBJ1-2	TRBV27	CASSSQGAGNYGYTF	TGTGCCAGCAGTTCCCAGGGGGCTGGTAACTATGGCTACACCTTC
few	TRBD1	TRBJ1-1	TRBV2	CASSGQGGSEAFF	TGTGCCAGCAGTGGACAGGGGGGATCTGAAGCTTTCTTT
.	.	TRBJ2-3	TRBV6-2/TRBV6-3	CASSRTKLDVLSYF	TGTGCCAGCAGCCGAACCAAACTAGACGTCTTATCGTATTTT
.	TRBD2	TRBJ2-7	TRBV6-4	CASSDSTSGAVLYEQYF	TGTGCCAGCAGTGACTCGACCAGCGGGGCCGTCCTCTACGAGCAGTACTTC
.	TRBD1	TRBJ1-1	TRBV3-1/TRBV3-2	CASSQLTGIEAFF	TGTGCCAGCAGCCAATTGACAGGGATTGAAGCTTTCTTT
.	.	TRBJ2-2	TRBV18	CASSPQAANTGELFF	TGTGCCAGCTCACCACAGGCGGCGAACACCGGGGAGCTGTTTTTT
.	TRBD1	TRBJ1-2	TRBV6-5	CASRPQGAQGYTF	TGTGCCAGCAGACCACAGGGGGCTCAAGGCTACACCTTC
.	TRBD1	TRBJ2-1	TRBV19	CASSIPPDRESYNEQFF	TGTGCCAGTAGTATCCCCCCTGACAGGGAATCCTACAATGAGCAGTTCTTC